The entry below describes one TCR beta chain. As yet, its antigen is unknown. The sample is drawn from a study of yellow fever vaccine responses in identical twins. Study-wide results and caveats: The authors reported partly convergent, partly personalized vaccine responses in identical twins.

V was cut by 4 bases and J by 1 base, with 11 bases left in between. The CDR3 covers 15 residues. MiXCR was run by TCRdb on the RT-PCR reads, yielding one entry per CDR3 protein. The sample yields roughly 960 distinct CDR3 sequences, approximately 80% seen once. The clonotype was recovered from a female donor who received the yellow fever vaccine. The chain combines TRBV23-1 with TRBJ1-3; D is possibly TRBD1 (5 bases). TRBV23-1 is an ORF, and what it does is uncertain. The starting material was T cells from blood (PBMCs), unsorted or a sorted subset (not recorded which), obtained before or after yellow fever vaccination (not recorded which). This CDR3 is CASSPRGVSGNTIYF. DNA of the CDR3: TGCGCCAGCAGTCCACGGGGGGTATCTGGAAACACCATATATTTT.